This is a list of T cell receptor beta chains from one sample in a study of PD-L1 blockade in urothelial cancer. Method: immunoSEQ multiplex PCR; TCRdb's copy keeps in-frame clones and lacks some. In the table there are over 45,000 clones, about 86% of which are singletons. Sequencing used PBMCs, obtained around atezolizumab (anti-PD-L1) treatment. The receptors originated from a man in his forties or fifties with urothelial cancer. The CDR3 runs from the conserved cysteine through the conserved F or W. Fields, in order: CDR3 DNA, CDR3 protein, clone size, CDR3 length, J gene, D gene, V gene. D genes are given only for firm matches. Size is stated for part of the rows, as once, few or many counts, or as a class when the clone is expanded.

CDR3 DNA: TGTGCCAGCAGTCCTAGTAGACAGGGGGCGCGAGGCTACACCTTC
CDR3 protein: CASSPSRQGARGYTF
clone size: NA
CDR3 length: 15
J gene: TRBJ1-2
D gene: TRBD1
V gene: TRBV27

CDR3 DNA: TGCGCCAGCAGCCCCGACAGAGATGAGCAGTTCTTC
CDR3 protein: CASSPDRDEQFF
clone size: NA
CDR3 length: 12
J gene: TRBJ2-1
D gene: NA
V gene: TRBV5-1

CDR3 DNA: TGTGCCAGCAGCTCGCCCCCAGGGGGCACGCAGTATTTT
CDR3 protein: CASSSPPGGTQYF
clone size: NA
CDR3 length: 13
J gene: TRBJ2-3
D gene: TRBD1
V gene: TRBV7-3

CDR3 DNA: TGCGCCACGTTCGACAATGAGCAGTTCTTC
CDR3 protein: CATFDNEQFF
clone size: many
CDR3 length: 10
J gene: TRBJ2-1
D gene: NA
V gene: TRBV10-2

CDR3 DNA: TGTGCCAGCAGTTCCCCTGTCGGGAGCGAGAACACCGGGGAGCTGTTTTTT
CDR3 protein: CASSSPVGSENTGELFF
clone size: NA
CDR3 length: 17
J gene: TRBJ2-2
D gene: NA
V gene: TRBV28

CDR3 DNA: TGTGCCAGCAGTTACGCGGGGGCACCCTCCTACGAGCAGTACTTC
CDR3 protein: CASSYAGAPSYEQYF
clone size: few
CDR3 length: 15
J gene: TRBJ2-7
D gene: NA
V gene: TRBV6-5

CDR3 DNA: TGTGCCAGCAGTCAAGACAGGAACACTGAAGCTTTCTTT
CDR3 protein: CASSQDRNTEAFF
clone size: few
CDR3 length: 13
J gene: TRBJ1-1
D gene: NA
V gene: TRBV28

CDR3 DNA: TGTGCCAGCAGTTCTCGACCATCTCGGGGAGGCTACACCTTC
CDR3 protein: CASSSRPSRGGYTF
clone size: NA
CDR3 length: 14
J gene: TRBJ1-2
D gene: NA
V gene: TRBV28

CDR3 DNA: TGTGCCAGCGCCCGGACAGGGGGGCGAGAAAAACTGTTTTTT
CDR3 protein: CASARTGGREKLFF
clone size: NA
CDR3 length: 14
J gene: TRBJ1-4
D gene: TRBD1
V gene: TRBV6-5

CDR3 DNA: TGTGCCAGCAGTTTCAGGGGCAGGGTCGAGGGCAATGAGCAGTTCTTC
CDR3 protein: CASSFRGRVEGNEQFF
clone size: NA
CDR3 length: 16
J gene: TRBJ2-1
D gene: NA
V gene: TRBV27

CDR3 DNA: TGTGCCAGTACGGGGACATCGGAGTTCTTTCAGCCCCAGCATTTT
CDR3 protein: CASTGTSEFFQPQHF
clone size: NA
CDR3 length: 15
J gene: TRBJ1-5
D gene: NA
V gene: TRBV19

CDR3 DNA: TGTGCCTGGGGGACAGGGGGCTTCCAGCCCCAGCATTTT
CDR3 protein: CAWGTGGFQPQHF
clone size: once
CDR3 length: 13
J gene: TRBJ1-5
D gene: TRBD1
V gene: TRBV30

CDR3 DNA: TGTGCCAGTAGTCCCTACCTAGGACAGGACACTGAGGCTTTCTTT
CDR3 protein: CASSPYLGQDTEAFF
clone size: NA
CDR3 length: 15
J gene: TRBJ1-1
D gene: TRBD1
V gene: TRBV19

CDR3 DNA: TGCGCCAGCAGCGCGGGGACCCTCGAATACGAGCAGTACTTC
CDR3 protein: CASSAGTLEYEQYF
clone size: NA
CDR3 length: 14
J gene: TRBJ2-7
D gene: NA
V gene: TRBV5-1

CDR3 DNA: TGCAGTGCTAGAGATCTGGAGGGCTACACCTTC
CDR3 protein: CSARDLEGYTF
clone size: NA
CDR3 length: 11
J gene: TRBJ1-2
D gene: NA
V gene: TRBV20-1

CDR3 DNA: TGTGCCAGCTCCCAGAGACAGGGGGCGACTAATGAAAAACTGTTTTTT
CDR3 protein: CASSQRQGATNEKLFF
clone size: NA
CDR3 length: 16
J gene: TRBJ1-4
D gene: TRBD1
V gene: TRBV18

CDR3 DNA: TGTGCCAGCAGCTCCCAGGGGGCCTCCTACAATGAGCAGTTCTTC
CDR3 protein: CASSSQGASYNEQFF
clone size: NA
CDR3 length: 15
J gene: TRBJ2-1
D gene: TRBD1
V gene: TRBV11-3

CDR3 DNA: TGTGCCAGCAGTCCCGGGACTAGCGGTACCTACGAGCAGTACTTC
CDR3 protein: CASSPGTSGTYEQYF
clone size: NA
CDR3 length: 15
J gene: TRBJ2-7
D gene: TRBD2
V gene: TRBV27

CDR3 DNA: TGTGCCAGCAGTAGCCGGGACAACCTAAGGTATGGCTACACCTTC
CDR3 protein: CASSSRDNLRYGYTF
clone size: NA
CDR3 length: 15
J gene: TRBJ1-2
D gene: NA
V gene: TRBV6-1

CDR3 DNA: TGTGCCAGCAGTTCGCCGACTAGCCGGGAGACCCAGTACTTC
CDR3 protein: CASSSPTSRETQYF
clone size: NA
CDR3 length: 14
J gene: TRBJ2-5
D gene: TRBD2
V gene: TRBV28

CDR3 DNA: TGTGCCAGCAGCGACTACGCTAGCACAGATACGCAGTATTTT
CDR3 protein: CASSDYASTDTQYF
clone size: NA
CDR3 length: 14
J gene: TRBJ2-3
D gene: NA
V gene: TRBV27

CDR3 DNA: TGTGCCAGCAGCCCGACTAGCGGGAGGAGCATATATTTT
CDR3 protein: CASSPTSGRSIYF
clone size: NA
CDR3 length: 13
J gene: TRBJ1-3
D gene: NA
V gene: TRBV11-3

CDR3 DNA: TGTGCCAGCAGCTTAAGGCAGGGGGCAGGTGGGGAGCTGTTTTTT
CDR3 protein: CASSLRQGAGGELFF
clone size: few
CDR3 length: 15
J gene: TRBJ2-2
D gene: TRBD1
V gene: TRBV7-2

CDR3 DNA: TGCGCCAGCAGCTTGGGACGGGGCACAGATACGCAGTATTTT
CDR3 protein: CASSLGRGTDTQYF
clone size: NA
CDR3 length: 14
J gene: TRBJ2-3
D gene: NA
V gene: TRBV5-1

CDR3 DNA: TGTGCCAGCAGTTTGGTCGGTCAAGTAGAGACCCAGTACTTC
CDR3 protein: CASSLVGQVETQYF
clone size: NA
CDR3 length: 14
J gene: TRBJ2-5
D gene: NA
V gene: TRBV27

CDR3 DNA: TGTGCCACCAGCAGAGTAGGCGGGATAGAGACCCAGTACTTC
CDR3 protein: CATSRVGGIETQYF
clone size: NA
CDR3 length: 14
J gene: TRBJ2-5
D gene: NA
V gene: TRBV15

CDR3 DNA: TGCAGTGCTAGGACAGGGGACGAGCAGTACTTC
CDR3 protein: CSARTGDEQYF
clone size: NA
CDR3 length: 11
J gene: TRBJ2-7
D gene: TRBD1
V gene: TRBV20-1

CDR3 DNA: TGCGCCAGCAGCTTGGGTAGCGGGAGGGCCGACGAGCAGTACTTC
CDR3 protein: CASSLGSGRADEQYF
clone size: NA
CDR3 length: 15
J gene: TRBJ2-7
D gene: TRBD2
V gene: TRBV5-1

CDR3 DNA: TGTGCCAGCAGTGGATACAGCCGCTCTGGGGCCAACGTCCTGACTTTC
CDR3 protein: CASSGYSRSGANVLTF
clone size: once
CDR3 length: 16
J gene: TRBJ2-6
D gene: NA
V gene: TRBV2